This TCR beta chain came from a study of HIV-infected patients and healthy controls. Ten or more counts support this clonotype. Its antigen is not identified. CDR1 and CDR2 (germline): KGHSH, LQKENI. The CDR3 is made up of 14 amino acids. V lost 0 bases and J lost 3, with 6 bases in between. Alpha and beta constant-region primers primed reverse transcription of approximately 0.55 ug RNA. Alpha and beta chain libraries were made separately by chain-specific third strand synthesis with multiplexing indices. TCRdb called the 5' RACE reads again in MiXCR, with one record for every CDR3 protein. The top ten hold around 11% of the sample, which has around 5,800 distinct CDR3 sequences, about 9.4% seen once. The repertoire came from unfractionated whole blood and reflected all unsorted peripheral T cells. Study-wide points: Significantly higher mean Gini indices appeared in HIV-infected repertoires, possibly reflecting oligoclonality.

This TCR derives from an adult with HIV infection. The gene calls are TRBV18 and TRBJ1-3, with D uncertain. Sequencing used blood, obtained before antiretroviral therapy. The CDR3 loop reads CASSPPSVGNTIYF. DNA of the CDR3: TGTGCCAGCTCACCACCGAGTGTTGGAAACACCATATATTTT.